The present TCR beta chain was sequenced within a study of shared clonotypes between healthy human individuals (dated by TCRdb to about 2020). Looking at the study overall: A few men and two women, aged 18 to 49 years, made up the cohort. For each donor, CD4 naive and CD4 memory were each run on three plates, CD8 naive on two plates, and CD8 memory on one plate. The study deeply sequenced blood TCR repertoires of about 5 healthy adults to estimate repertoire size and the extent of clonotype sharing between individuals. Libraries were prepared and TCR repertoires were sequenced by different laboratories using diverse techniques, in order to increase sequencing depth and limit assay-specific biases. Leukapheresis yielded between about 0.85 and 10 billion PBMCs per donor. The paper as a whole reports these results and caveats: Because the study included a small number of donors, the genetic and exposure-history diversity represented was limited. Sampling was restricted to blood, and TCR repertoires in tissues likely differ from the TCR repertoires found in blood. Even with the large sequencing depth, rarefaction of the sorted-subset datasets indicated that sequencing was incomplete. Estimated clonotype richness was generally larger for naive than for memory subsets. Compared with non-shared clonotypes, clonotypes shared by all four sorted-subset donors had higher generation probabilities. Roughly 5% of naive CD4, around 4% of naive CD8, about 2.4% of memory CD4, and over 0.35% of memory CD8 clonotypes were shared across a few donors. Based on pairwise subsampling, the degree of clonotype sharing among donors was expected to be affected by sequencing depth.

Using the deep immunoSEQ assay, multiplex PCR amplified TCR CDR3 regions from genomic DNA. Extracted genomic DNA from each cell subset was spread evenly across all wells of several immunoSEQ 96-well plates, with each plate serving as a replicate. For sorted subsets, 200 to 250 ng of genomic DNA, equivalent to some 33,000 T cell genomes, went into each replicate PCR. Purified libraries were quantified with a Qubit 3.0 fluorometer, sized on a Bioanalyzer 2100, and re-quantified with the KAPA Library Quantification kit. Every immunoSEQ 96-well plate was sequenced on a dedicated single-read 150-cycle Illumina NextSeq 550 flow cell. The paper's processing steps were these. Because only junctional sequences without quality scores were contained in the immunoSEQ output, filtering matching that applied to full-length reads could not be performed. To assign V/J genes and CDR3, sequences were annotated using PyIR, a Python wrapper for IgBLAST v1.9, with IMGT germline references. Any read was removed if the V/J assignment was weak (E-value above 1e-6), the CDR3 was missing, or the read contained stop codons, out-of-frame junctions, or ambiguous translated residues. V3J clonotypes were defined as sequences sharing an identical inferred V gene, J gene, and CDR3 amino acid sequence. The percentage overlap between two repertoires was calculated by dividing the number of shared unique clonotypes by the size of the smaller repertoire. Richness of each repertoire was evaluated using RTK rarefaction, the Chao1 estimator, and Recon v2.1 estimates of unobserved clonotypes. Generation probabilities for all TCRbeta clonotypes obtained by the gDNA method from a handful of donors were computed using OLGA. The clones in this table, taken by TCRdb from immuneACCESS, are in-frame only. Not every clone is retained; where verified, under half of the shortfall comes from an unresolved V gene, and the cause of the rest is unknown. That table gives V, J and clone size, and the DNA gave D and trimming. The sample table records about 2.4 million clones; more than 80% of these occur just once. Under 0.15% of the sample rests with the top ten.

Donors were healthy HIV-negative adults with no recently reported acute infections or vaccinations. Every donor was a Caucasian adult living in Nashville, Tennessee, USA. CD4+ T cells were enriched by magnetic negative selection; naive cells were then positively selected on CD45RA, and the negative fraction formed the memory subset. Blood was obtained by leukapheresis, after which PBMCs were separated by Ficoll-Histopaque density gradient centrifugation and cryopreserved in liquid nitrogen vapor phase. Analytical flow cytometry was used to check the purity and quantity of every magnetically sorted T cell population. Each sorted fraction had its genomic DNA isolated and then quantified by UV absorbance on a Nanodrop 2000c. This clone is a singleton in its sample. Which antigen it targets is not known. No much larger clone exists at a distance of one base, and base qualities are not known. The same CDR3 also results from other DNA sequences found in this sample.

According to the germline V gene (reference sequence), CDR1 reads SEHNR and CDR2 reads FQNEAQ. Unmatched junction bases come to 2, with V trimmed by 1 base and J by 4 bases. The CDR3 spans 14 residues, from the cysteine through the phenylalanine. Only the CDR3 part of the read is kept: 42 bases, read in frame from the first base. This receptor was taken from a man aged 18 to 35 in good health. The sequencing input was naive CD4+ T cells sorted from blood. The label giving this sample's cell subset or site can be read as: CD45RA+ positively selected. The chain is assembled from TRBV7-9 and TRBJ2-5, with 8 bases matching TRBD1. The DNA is TGTGCCAGCAGCTTAGGGACAGGGAGAGAGACCCAGTACTTC. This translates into CASSLGTGRETQYF.